This T cell receptor (beta chain) was observed in a study of neurological immune-mediated disorders. From 15-18 subjects, over 180 million TCR-beta sequences were obtained in each sequencing run. TCRdb redid the calling of the 5' RACE reads with MiXCR, one entry per CDR3 protein. The table shows 50,000 to 70,000 distinct CDR3 sequences, with roughly 13% occurring only once. For the unsorted libraries, 2 million PBMCs stored at -80 C served as input. This CDR3 is built from 13 residues. Germline lookup yields CDR1 LGHDT and CDR2 YNNKEL (reference sequence). Concerning this clonotype itself: The junction shows a germline mismatch at one end, possibly a read error.

This rearrangement joins TRBV3-1 to TRBJ1-2; 7 nucleotides line up with TRBD1. Sequenced material: PBMCs. The clonotype was recovered from a woman in her sixties with HTLV-1-associated myelopathy (HAM/TSP). As DNA, the CDR3 is TGTGCCAGCAGCCAAGAGACAGGGAGCGGCTTCACCTTC. Protein product: CASSQETGSGFTF.